The 16 T cell receptor beta chains reported below all come from one sample, sequenced in a study of tumor-infiltrating lymphocytes in primary liver carcinoma. Reverse transcription of around 500 ng total RNA with a constant-region primer produced TCR beta cDNA. Three nested multiplex PCR rounds, a slightly modified ARM-PCR method, built the TCR beta libraries. TRBV1-TRBV30 forward primers paired with a C-beta reverse primer were used in the first two PCR rounds, which ran around 10 cycles each. In TCRdb, the multiplex PCR reads were re-called with MiXCR into one record per CDR3 protein. This sample has over 100,000 distinct CDR3 sequences, with less than 75% found just once. Scientists recovered RNA and DNA together from roughly 20-30 mg of unsorted bulk tissue. The sequenced material came from tumor-adjacent normal liver tissue. Receptors originate from a woman between 55 and 75 years old with primary liver carcinoma and hepatitis B virus infection.

With respect to this clonotype: Given the absence of the conserved phenylalanine or tryptophan at the CDR3 end, a read error is likely. J is TRBJ2-7 and V is TRBV4-1; 9 nucleotides match TRBD1. The CDR3 spans 15 residues. Germline values: CDR1 MGHRA, CDR2 YSYEKL. The chain's CDR3 is CDSSQTTGGHYEQYL. The CDR3 coding sequence is TGCGACAGCAGCCAAACGACAGGGGGGCACTACGAGCAGTACCTC.

Turning to this clonotype: Given a much more abundant clone one base away, this may be a read error. The chain recombines TRBV28 with TRBJ1-5, with 7 bases identical to TRBD1. This CDR3 comprises 15 residues. CDR1 is MDHEN and CDR2 is SYDVKM in the germline V gene. Written as DNA, the CDR3 is TGTACCAGCAGTGCGAGGGGGCCAGGGCATCAGCCCCAGCATTTT. Amino acid sequence: CTSSARGPGHQPQHF.

Regarding this clonotype: Without the conserved terminal phenylalanine or tryptophan, this CDR3 likely stems from a read error. It is unclear where the CDR3 begins or ends on the DNA, so no DNA is shown, and the CDR3 is as TCRdb lists it. The V gene is TRBV11-2, the J gene TRBJ2-2. In germline, CDR1 is SGHAT, CDR2 FQNNGV. From its first to its last residue, the CDR3 has 15 amino acids. CDR3 sequence: CASSYGSQNTGELLS.

As regards this clonotype: This clone may be a read error of a much larger clone one base away. No conserved phenylalanine or tryptophan ends this CDR3, so it is likely a read error. J is TRBJ1-1 and V is TRBV5-1; D gene unclear. Germline V gene lookup returns CDR1 SGHRS and CDR2 YFSETQ. Trimming took off 1 base at V and 6 bases at J, with 10 bases between the two ends. The CDR3 spans 13 residues. The CDR3 sequence: CASSLFLGPEAFL. The CDR3 DNA follows: TGCGCCAGCAGCTTGTTCTTAGGACCTGAAGCTTTCCTT.

J is TRBJ1-1 and V is TRBV29-1; perhaps TRBD1 as D (5 bases). Germline CDR1 SQVTM, CDR2 ANQGSEA. The CDR3 runs to 11 residues. V was shortened by 8 bases and J by 10 bases, with 17 bases between the two germline ends. CDR3 amino acids: CSPRGTRGAFF. The CDR3 bases are TGCAGCCCCCGGGGCACAAGAGGAGCTTTCTTT.

The J gene is TRBJ2-1, the V gene TRBV11-2; no firm D call. The CDR3 covers 15 residues. Germline lookup yields CDR1 SGHAT and CDR2 FQNNGV. Trimming cost V 5 bases and J 5 bases, with 16 bases left between them. The CDR3 protein is CASSPHLGHNNEQFF. The CDR3 bases are TGTGCCAGCAGCCCGCACCTAGGGCATAACAATGAGCAGTTCTTC.

Comment on this clonotype: The conserved final phenylalanine or tryptophan is absent from the CDR3, which likely points to a read error. The limits of the CDR3 on the DNA are not certain, so only TCRdb's listed CDR3 is given. The chain is built from TRBV4-2 and TRBJ1-1; TRBD1 is taken as the D call from the table, unchecked against the DNA. From its first to its last residue, the CDR3 has 15 amino acids. Germline assignment: CDR1 LGHNA and CDR2 YNFKEQ. CDR3 sequence reads: CASSPGGGRYTEVFL.

As for this clonotype: The missing conserved phenylalanine or tryptophan at the end of this CDR3 makes a read error likely. The chain carries TRBV6-5 and TRBJ2-7, with 8 nucleotides matching TRBD2. Germline CDR1 is MNHEY and CDR2 is SVGAGI. J lost 3 bases, V lost 4 bases, and 5 bases had no gene match. This CDR3 region has 14 residues. This chain's CDR3 is CASSSGGRNYEQYL. The CDR3 DNA is TGTGCCAGCAGTTCTGGCGGGAGGAACTACGAGCAGTACCTC.

Remarks on this clonotype: Since no conserved phenylalanine or tryptophan closes the CDR3, a read error is the likely cause. The chain has TRBV29-1 and TRBJ1-1; possibly TRBD1 for D (5 bases). The germline V gene has CDR1 SQVTM and CDR2 ANQGSEA. This CDR3 is 12 amino acids long. Deletions cut 8 bases from V and 4 bases from J, with 14 bases between. CDR3 amino acids: CSTGGGTTEAFL. The CDR3 nucleotides are TGCAGCACCGGGGGGGGGACCACTGAAGCTTTCTTA.

In the case of this clonotype: Sequence at one end of the junction differs from germline and may be a read error. The chain has TRBV28 and TRBJ2-7; the match to TRBD1 covers 12 bases. The V gene's germline CDR1 is MDHEN and CDR2 SYDVKM. This CDR3 has 14 amino acids. DNA of the CDR3: TGTGCCAGCAGTTGGGGTGGGACAGGGGGCGAGCACTACTTC. Encoded protein: CASSWGGTGGEHYF.

A note on this clonotype: A read error may produce the germline difference seen at one junction end. The CDR3 spells CASGCRMDGELFF. The CDR3 DNA is TGTGCCAGCGGGTGCAGGATGGACGGGGAGTTGTTTTTT. The chain is built from TRBV12-3 or TRBV12-4 and TRBJ2-2; perhaps TRBD2 as D (5 bases). CDR3 length equals 13 residues.

As concerns this clonotype: Since the CDR3 does not end with the conserved phenylalanine or tryptophan, this likely comes from a read error. It is unclear where the CDR3 begins or ends on the DNA, so no DNA is shown, and the CDR3 is as TCRdb lists it. This rearrangement joins TRBV6-5 to TRBJ2-7; the DNA was not compared with TRBD1, the D call given in the table. CDR1 and CDR2 from the germline V gene are MNHEY and SVGAGI. The CDR3 sequence runs 13 residues, both termini included. The CDR3 protein is CASKRVGVGGQYY.

The V call is TRBV11-2, the J call TRBJ1-1; D gene unclear. Trimming took off 6 bases at V and 3 bases at J, with 20 bases between the two ends. The CDR3 loop spans 16 amino acids. Germline V lookup: CDR1 SGHAT, CDR2 FQNNGV. This chain's CDR3 is CASRHSLSGDYTEAFF. CDR3 bases: TGTGCCAGCAGACACTCCCTCTCGGGCGACTACACTGAAGCTTTCTTT. Full variable domain (missing parts from reference TRBV11-2 and TRBJ1-1): EAGVAQSPRYKIIEKRQSVAFWCNPISGHATLYWYQQILGQGPKLLIQFQNNGVVDDSQLPKDRFSAERLKGVDSTLKIQPAKLEDSAVYLCASRHSLSGDYTEAFFGQGTRLTVV.

This clonotype showed up just once. One end of the junction is discordant with germline, which a read error may explain. The chain links TRBV11-2 to TRBJ2-5; the match to TRBD2 covers 9 bases. The CDR3 is 16 amino acids. Germline V gives CDR1 SGHAT, CDR2 FQNNGV. The CDR3 nucleotides read TGTGCCAACAGCCAGGTCGCGACTAGCGGATCCGGGACCCAGTACTTC. It specifies CANSQVATSGSGTQYF.

In this sample, this clonotype turned up many times. The chain recombines TRBV7-9 with TRBJ2-5; D perhaps matches TRBD1 (5 bases). CDR1 is SEHNR and CDR2 is FQNEAQ in the germline V gene (reference sequence). This CDR3 has 13 residues. Trimming shortened V by 7 bases and J by 2 bases, and 11 bases separated the two germline ends. CDR3 nucleotide sequence: TGTGCCAGCAACCCGACAGAGCAAGAGACCCAGTACTTC. It translates to CASNPTEQETQYF.

This clonotype was observed a few times. This sequence may be a read error, since a much larger clone differs from it by one base. The chain carries TRBV6-1 and TRBJ1-2; D possibly corresponds to TRBD1 (5 bases). The CDR3 extends over 14 amino acids. Between the trimmed V and J ends, which lost 7 bases and 0 bases, there was a span of 12 bases. CDR1 is MNHNS and CDR2 is SASEGT in the germline V gene. The CDR3 loop reads CASNQGIANYGYTF. In DNA, the CDR3 is TGTGCCAGCAACCAGGGCATTGCTAACTATGGCTACACCTTC.